In its sample, the clone carrying this T cell receptor beta chain was seen a few times. Other DNA sequences in this specimen translate into the identical CDR3. Some clones are missing from TCRdb's copy, which holds only in-frame ones; the method was immunoSEQ multiplex PCR. There are a few hundred thousand clones in the sample; 85% to 90% occur only once, and 3.5% to 5% lies in the top ten. Participants, 18 to 89 years old, spanned approximately 26 US areas. The sample belongs to a study of blood T cell repertoires in COVID-19. The V segment lost 4 bases and the J segment 2 bases; nucleotides outside the gene matches: 5. CDR1 SGDLS and CDR2 YYNGEE come from the germline V gene. The CDR3 spans 14 residues.

The chain combines TRBV9 with TRBJ2-5; 7 nucleotides match TRBD2. This sequence originates from a woman in her late teens or twenties with acute COVID-19. Source material: PBMCs or T cells enriched from blood (not recorded which). The CDR3 nucleotides are TGTGCCAGCAGCCCTGGGACTATTCAAGAGACCCAGTACTTC. Translating it yields CASSPGTIQETQYF.